This TCR beta chain was captured in a study of blood T cells in healthy people across ages. Study as a whole: About one barcoded beta molecule per two T cells came from capture by template switching. Study-wide results and limits: Expanded clonotype shifts may have been confounded, as the donors had an unknown CMV status.

Healthy Caucasians from Russia aged roughly 6 to 90 served as donors. For the second PCR, which ran for about 6 to 12 cycles, a sample-barcoded 5' primer and a J-beta primer mix were used. Each of the samples gave a minimum of 2.5 million paired-end reads that contained CDR3. Using its own MiXCR run on the 5' RACE reads, TCRdb lists one record per CDR3 protein. The repertoire has roughly 730,000 distinct CDR3 sequences, roughly three fifths of them found once; the top ten carry around 24%. The CDR3 totals 12 residues. In germline, CDR1 is DFQATT, CDR2 SNEGSKA (reference sequence). Trimming cost V 1 base and J 1 base, with 5 bases left between them. As regards this clonotype: Its antigen is still unknown.

This TCR was recovered from a man in his forties or fifties in good health. The J gene is TRBJ2-7, the V gene TRBV20-1; D is perhaps TRBD2 (5 bases). Sequenced input: blood. The CDR3 is CSARGLSYEQYF. The CDR3 coding sequence is TGCAGTGCTAGAGGACTATCCTACGAGCAGTACTTC.